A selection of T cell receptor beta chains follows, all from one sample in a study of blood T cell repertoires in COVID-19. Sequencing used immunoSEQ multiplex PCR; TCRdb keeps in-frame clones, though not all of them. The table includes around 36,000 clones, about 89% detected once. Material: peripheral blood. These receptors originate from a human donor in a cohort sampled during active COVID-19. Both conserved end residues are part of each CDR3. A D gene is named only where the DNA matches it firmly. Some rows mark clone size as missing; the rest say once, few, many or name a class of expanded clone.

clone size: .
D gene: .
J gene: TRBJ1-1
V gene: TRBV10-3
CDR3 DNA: TGTGCCATCAGTAAAAATCCACAGGAAGAAGCTTTCTTT
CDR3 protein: CAISKNPQEEAFF

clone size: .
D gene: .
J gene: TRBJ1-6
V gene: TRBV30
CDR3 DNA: TGTGCCTGGAGTGCCTCCCATTCACCCCTCCACTTT
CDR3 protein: CAWSASHSPLHF

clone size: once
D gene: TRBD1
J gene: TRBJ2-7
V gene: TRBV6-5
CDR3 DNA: TGTGCCAGCAGTTACCGCCCCGGGACAGGGGGCAACGAGCAGTACTTC
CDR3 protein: CASSYRPGTGGNEQYF

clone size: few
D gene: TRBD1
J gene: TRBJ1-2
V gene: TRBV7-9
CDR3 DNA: TGTGCCAGCAGCACAGGGGTTGCGGAGGGCTACACCTTC
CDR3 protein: CASSTGVAEGYTF

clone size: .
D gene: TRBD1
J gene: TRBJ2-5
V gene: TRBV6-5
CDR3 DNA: TGTGCCAGCAGTTACACCGGGACAGGGAGGCAAGAGACCCAGTACTTC
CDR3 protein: CASSYTGTGRQETQYF

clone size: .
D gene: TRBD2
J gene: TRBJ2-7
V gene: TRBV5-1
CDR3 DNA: TGCGCCAGCAGCCCCCGGGGGGGGGATCCCTCCTACGAGCAGTACTTC
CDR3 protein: CASSPRGGDPSYEQYF

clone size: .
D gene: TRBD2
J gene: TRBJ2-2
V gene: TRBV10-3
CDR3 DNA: TGTGCCATCAGCTCTACTAGCGCTTTGAACACCGGGGAGCTGTTTTTT
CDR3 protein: CAISSTSALNTGELFF

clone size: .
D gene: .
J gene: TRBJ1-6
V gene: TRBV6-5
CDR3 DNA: TGTGCCATTCAGGGTTCTCAAAATTCACCCCTCCACTTT
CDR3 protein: CAIQGSQNSPLHF

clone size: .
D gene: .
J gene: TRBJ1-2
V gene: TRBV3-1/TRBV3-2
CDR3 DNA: TGTGCCAGCAGCCAAAACGGGATTAACTATGGCTACACCTTC
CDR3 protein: CASSQNGINYGYTF

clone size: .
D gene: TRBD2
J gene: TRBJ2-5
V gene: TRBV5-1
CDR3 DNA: TGCGCCAGCAGCCGAACTAGCGGGGAGGAGACCCAGTACTTC
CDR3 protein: CASSRTSGEETQYF

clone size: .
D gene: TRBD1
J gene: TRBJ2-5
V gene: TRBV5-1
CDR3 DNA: TGCGCCAGCAGCTTAGGACAGGGGCTACGTACCTTCCAAGAGACCCAGTACTTC
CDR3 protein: CASSLGQGLRTFQETQYF

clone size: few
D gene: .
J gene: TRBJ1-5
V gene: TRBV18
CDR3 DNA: TGTGCCAGCTCACCACCGCCAGGCCATGGCAATCAGCCCCAGCATTTT
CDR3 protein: CASSPPPGHGNQPQHF

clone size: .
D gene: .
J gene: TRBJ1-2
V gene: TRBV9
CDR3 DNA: TGTGCCAGCAGCCCCGGGGGTCAGGATGGCTACACCTTC
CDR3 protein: CASSPGGQDGYTF

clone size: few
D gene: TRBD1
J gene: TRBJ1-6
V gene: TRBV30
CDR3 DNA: TGTGCCTGGAAGGGGGACAGGGCAAATTCACCCCTCCACTTT
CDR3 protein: CAWKGDRANSPLHF

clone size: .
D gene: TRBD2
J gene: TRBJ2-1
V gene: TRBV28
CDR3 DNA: TGTGCCAGCAGCCTTAGCGGGAGAGGTAATGAGCAGTTCTTC
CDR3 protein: CASSLSGRGNEQFF

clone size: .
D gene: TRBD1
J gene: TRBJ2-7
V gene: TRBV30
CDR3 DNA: TGTGCCTGGAGAGCCGGGACAGGGTACCACGAGCAGTACTTC
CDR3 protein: CAWRAGTGYHEQYF

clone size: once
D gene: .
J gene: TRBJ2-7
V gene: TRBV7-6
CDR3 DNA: TGTGCCAGCAGCTCCCTTCCCCACGACAGGAACCAGCCTGGCTACGAGCAGTACTTC
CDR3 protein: CASSSLPHDRNQPGYEQYF

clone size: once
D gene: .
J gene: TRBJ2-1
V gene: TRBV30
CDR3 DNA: TGTGCCTGGAGAGGGAGCTCCTACAATGAGCAGTTCTTC
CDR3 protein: CAWRGSSYNEQFF

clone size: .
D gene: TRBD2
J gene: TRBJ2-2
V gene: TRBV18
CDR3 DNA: TGTGCCAGCTCACCGGGCCTTAGCGGGAGGAACGGCGGGGAGCTGTTTTTT
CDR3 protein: CASSPGLSGRNGGELFF

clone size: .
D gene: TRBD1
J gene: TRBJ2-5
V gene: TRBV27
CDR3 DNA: TGTGCCAGCCGCGGACAGGCCCAAGAGACCCAGTACTTC
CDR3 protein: CASRGQAQETQYF

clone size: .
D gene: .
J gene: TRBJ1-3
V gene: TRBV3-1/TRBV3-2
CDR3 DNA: TGTGCCAGCAGCCAAAGCCCCTCTGGAAACACCATATATTTT
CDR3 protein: CASSQSPSGNTIYF

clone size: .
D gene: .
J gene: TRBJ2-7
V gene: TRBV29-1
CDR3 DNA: TGCAGCGTTGAAGATGGGGCGCCGCGCGAGCAGTACTTC
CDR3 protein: CSVEDGAPREQYF

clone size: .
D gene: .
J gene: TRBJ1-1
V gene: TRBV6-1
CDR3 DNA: TGTGCCAGCAGTGATGTCGGTCGGCGGGCTTTCTTT
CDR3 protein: CASSDVGRRAFF